These 5 T cell receptor beta chains share one sample of origin, sequenced in a study of blood T cells in healthy people across ages. Next came a second PCR, run for about 7 to 12 cycles, which used a sample-barcoded 5' primer along with a J-beta primer mix. TCRdb called the 5' RACE reads again in MiXCR, with one record for every CDR3 protein. The table has some 920,000 distinct CDR3 sequences, 45% to 60% seen once. The sample taken for sequencing was blood. The receptor source for this set is a woman aged 55-70 years in good health.

The rearrangement joins TRBV29-1 to TRBJ1-2; D is unclear. Germline assignment: CDR1 SQVTM and CDR2 ANQGSEA. The CDR3 has 14 amino acids. Trimming pared 1 base from V and 8 bases from J, leaving 17 bases between. CDR3 sequence reads: CSVEAFPPPGGYTF. Here the CDR3 DNA reads TGCAGCGTTGAAGCATTCCCTCCGCCGGGGGGCTACACCTTC.

This clonotype was seen at least ten times. The rearrangement joins TRBV14 to TRBJ2-5; tentatively, D is TRBD1 (6 bases). V lost 4 bases and J lost 6, with 9 bases in between. CDR1 and CDR2 from the germline V gene are SGHDN and FVKESK. CDR3 length: 12 residues. The CDR3 DNA sequence: TGTGCCAGCAGCCGCAGGGGACAGACCCAGTACTTC. It yields the protein CASSRRGQTQYF.

This clonotype showed up just a few times. This chain uses TRBV28 with TRBJ2-2, with D hard to call. CDR1 and CDR2 (germline): MDHEN, SYDVKM. Trimming took off 7 bases at V and 6 bases at J, with 12 bases between the two ends. The CDR3 runs to 13 residues. CDR3 protein: CASNLVDPGELFF. CDR3 coding DNA: TGTGCCAGCAACCTAGTTGACCCCGGGGAGCTGTTTTTT.

This clonotype was observed a single time. This chain joins TRBV7-9 and TRBJ1-5, with 9 bases matching TRBD1. The CDR3 length is 14 residues. The V segment lost 5 bases and the J segment 7 bases; nucleotides outside the gene matches: 6. Per the germline V gene, CDR1 is SEHNR and CDR2 is FQNEAQ (reference sequence). Here the CDR3 reads CASSPGQGWQPQHF. The CDR3 nucleotides are TGTGCCAGCAGCCCGGGACAGGGATGGCAGCCCCAGCATTTT. The whole variable domain, remainder taken from reference TRBV7-9 and TRBJ1-5, is DTGVSQNPRHKITKRGQNVTFRCDPISEHNRLYWYRQTLGQGPEFLTYFQNEAQLEKSRLLSDRFSAERPKGSFSTLEIQRTEQGDSAMYLCASSPGQGWQPQHFGDGTRLSIL.

This chain joins TRBV28 and TRBJ2-5, with D possibly TRBD2 on 6 matching bases. The tail of the sequence fits TRBJ2-7 better, so the J call may be wrong. The CDR3 has 15 residues. Germline loops: CDR1 MDHEN, CDR2 SYDVKM. This chain's CDR3 is CASSGTGGNLYEQYF. In nucleotides, the CDR3 is TGTGCCAGCAGTGGTACTGGGGGGAACCTTTACGAGCAGTACTTC.